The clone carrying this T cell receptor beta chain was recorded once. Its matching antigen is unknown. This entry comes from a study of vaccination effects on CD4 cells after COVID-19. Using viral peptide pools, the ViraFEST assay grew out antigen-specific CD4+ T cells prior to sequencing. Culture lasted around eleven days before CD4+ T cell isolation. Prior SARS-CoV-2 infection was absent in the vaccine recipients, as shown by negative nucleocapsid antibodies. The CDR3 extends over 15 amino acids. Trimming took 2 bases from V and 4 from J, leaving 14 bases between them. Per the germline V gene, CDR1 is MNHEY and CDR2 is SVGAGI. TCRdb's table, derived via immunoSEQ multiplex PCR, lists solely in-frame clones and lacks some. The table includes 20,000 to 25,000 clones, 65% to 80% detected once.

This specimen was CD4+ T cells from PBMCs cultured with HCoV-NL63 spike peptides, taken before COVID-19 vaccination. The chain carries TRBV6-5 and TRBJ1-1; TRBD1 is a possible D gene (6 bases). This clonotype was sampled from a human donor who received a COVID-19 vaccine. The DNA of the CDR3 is TGTGCCAGCAGTTACCGCCCTGGAGGGGGCACTGAAGCTTTCTTT. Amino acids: CASSYRPGGGTEAFF.